This TCR beta chain was obtained from a study of metastatic and nonmetastatic thyroid tumors (dated by TCRdb to 2020 to 2021). For the study in its entirety: For patients with malignant and with benign thyroid disease, the researchers compared repertoires between peripheral blood samples and tumor or nodule tissue samples.

Before undergoing thyroid surgery, none of the patients had been given any kind of treatment. Using T-cell receptor beta sequencing, the study looked back at clinical samples from patients collected from about 2011 to 2019. As for this clone: It lacks a known antigen. No quality values exist for individual bases; no much larger clone is one base distant.

What the study reported, not specific to this receptor: In both blood and tumor samples, malignant tumors were reported to have significantly higher TCR beta diversity than benign nodules.

Reading from cysteine to phenylalanine, the CDR3 counts 15 amino acids. Only the CDR3 portion is preserved as DNA: 45 bases, with reading frame beginning at the first base. CDR1 and CDR2 are drawn from the germline V gene (reference sequence): MNHEY, SMNVEV. A distance of 18 bases separates the germline ends of V and J, which lose 6 bases and 4 bases respectively. The library was generated by PCR. Instrument on record: Illumina HiSeq 4000. High-throughput sequencing was used to profile the CDR3 region of the TCR beta-chain in every patient. The authors' analysis ran thus. A classifier to discriminate distant-metastatic papillary thyroid cancer patients was built from CDR3 differences across clinicopathological groups. The Shannon index was used to assess repertoire diversity, and the Morisita-Horn index was used to assess tumor-blood repertoire similarity. Clones were called with MiXCR by TCRdb after fastp trimmed the public reads at Q25, and only in-frame beta chains were retained. The V and J calls shown here were made by TCRdb, not taken from the authors' results. This sample is represented by approximately 16,000 clones; roughly 13% of them were singletons. Of the sample, about 28% is held by the ten largest clones.

This clonotype was obtained from a female donor with papillary thyroid cancer or a benign thyroid nodule (not recorded which). Some clones in this sample may be carry-over from other donors' samples. The sequenced sample consisted of blood. Recombination linked TRBV27 to TRBJ1-2; the D gene is perhaps TRBD1, from 6 matching bases. The CDR3 is CASSPPNGGAYGYTF. The DNA is as follows: TGTGCCAGCAGCCCGCCGAACGGGGGCGCCTATGGCTACACCTTC.